This T cell receptor (beta chain) was captured by sequencing in a study of cytomegalovirus exposure and HLA in healthy donors. Regarding the study as a whole: Rare sequences made up most TCRs, while some public TCRs were found in many donors. Association of a missense DCLRE1C variant with TCR beta V- and J-gene trimming was reported in a later analysis. Common viral pathogens seemed to be connected with several of the most significant clusters, according to a later analysis.

13 Jbeta primers and 60 Vbeta primers were used for the PCR. In the authors' workflow: A later analysis tallied tens of millions of unique TCR beta chains, around 12 million of them shared. The protocol was immunoSEQ multiplex PCR, while the TCRdb copy is restricted to in-frame clones and leaves out a portion. V and J calls and clone size are copied from that table; D and trimming were computed from the DNA. The data hold approximately 110,000 clones, with around 70% observed a single time. A remark on this clone: As yet, its antigen is unknown.

The CDR3 length is 21 residues. The sample consisted of PBMCs. The V gene is TRBV21-1, the J gene TRBJ1-5; TRBD1 was called by the table and not checked on the DNA. TRBV21-1 is a known pseudogene. This clonotype was sampled from a man younger than 40 in good health and CMV-seropositive. The CDR3 loop reads CASSTQIPLATQGMESQPQHF. In DNA, the CDR3 is TGTGCCAGCAGCACACAAATACCGCTGGCGACACAGGGAATGGAGAGTCAGCCCCAGCATTTT.